The rows below give T cell receptor beta chains drawn from one sample of a study of T cell changes during pregnancy in multiple sclerosis. The assay was immunoSEQ multiplex PCR, and TCRdb's table has in-frame clones only and misses some. This sample yields 65,000 to 85,000 clones, of which around 94% are seen a single time; 0.99% belongs to the top ten. Sequenced here: peripheral blood, sampled in the second trimester of pregnancy. All receptors derive from a female donor in good health, enrolled as a control in a pregnancy study. Both conserved end residues are part of each CDR3. The D gene is left open where the match is weak. Size tells how often a clone was seen (once, few, many) or the class of an expanded clone, and some rows leave it out.

v_call	d_call	clone_size	j_call	cdr3_aa	cdr3_nt
TRBV19	TRBD2	.	TRBJ2-2	CASSMGTSGVGVTGELFF	TGTGCCAGTAGTATGGGGACTAGCGGGGTAGGGGTCACCGGGGAGCTGTTTTTT
TRBV28	.	.	TRBJ2-7	CASSPQTLSSYEQYF	TGTGCCAGCAGTCCCCAGACACTTAGCTCCTACGAGCAGTACTTC
TRBV18	.	.	TRBJ1-1	CASSDDSTEAFF	TGTGCCAGCTCAGACGACAGCACTGAAGCTTTCTTT
TRBV6-6	.	.	TRBJ2-1	CASSPGILQTYNEQFF	TGTGCCAGCAGTCCAGGGATACTGCAAACCTACAATGAGCAGTTCTTC
TRBV5-1	.	.	TRBJ2-1	CASSFGANEQFF	TGCGCCAGCAGCTTCGGAGCAAATGAGCAGTTCTTC
TRBV28	TRBD2	.	TRBJ2-5	CASSFGTSGETQYF	TGTGCCAGCAGTTTCGGGACTAGCGGAGAGACCCAGTACTTC
TRBV7-2	.	.	TRBJ2-7	CASSPRLDLSYEQYF	TGTGCCAGCAGCCCACGACTAGACCTCTCCTACGAGCAGTACTTC
TRBV7-9	TRBD2	once	TRBJ2-7	CASSWTSSGEQYF	TGTGCCAGCAGCTGGACTAGTTCTGGCGAGCAGTACTTC
TRBV11-2	.	.	TRBJ2-5	CASSLRGGRGETQYF	TGTGCCAGCAGCTTAAGGGGAGGCCGGGGAGAGACCCAGTACTTC
TRBV14	TRBD2	.	TRBJ2-5	CASSDELAGVYQETQYF	TGTGCCAGCAGCGATGAATTAGCGGGAGTTTACCAAGAGACCCAGTACTTC
TRBV28	.	.	TRBJ2-5	CASSLSQGSRETQYF	TGTGCCAGCAGTTTATCCCAGGGATCGAGGGAGACCCAGTACTTC
TRBV7-9	.	.	TRBJ2-1	CASSYRGEQFF	TGTGCCAGCAGCTATAGGGGTGAGCAGTTCTTC
TRBV5-4	.	.	TRBJ1-1	CASRKQEMNTEAFF	TGTGCCAGCAGAAAACAGGAGATGAACACTGAAGCTTTCTTT
TRBV27	.	few	TRBJ2-7	CASSRPPTYEQYF	TGTGCCAGCAGTCGCCCCCCTACCTACGAGCAGTACTTC
TRBV2	TRBD1	.	TRBJ2-7	CASRDRGREQYF	TGTGCCAGCCGGGACAGGGGGCGGGAGCAGTACTTC
TRBV28	.	few	TRBJ2-6	CASSLENSGANVLTF	TGTGCCAGCAGTTTAGAGAACTCTGGGGCCAACGTCCTGACTTTC
TRBV28	.	.	TRBJ2-7	CASSSAGIYEQYF	TGTGCCAGCAGTTCTGCAGGGATCTACGAGCAGTACTTC
TRBV7-2	.	.	TRBJ1-5	CASSLQRTAANQPQHF	TGTGCCAGCAGCTTGCAGCGAACCGCCGCCAATCAGCCCCAGCATTTT
TRBV6-5	.	.	TRBJ2-7	CASSRGSYEQYF	TGTGCCAGCAGCAGGGGCTCCTACGAGCAGTACTTC
TRBV27	TRBD1	once	TRBJ1-1	CASSLRTGAYTEAFF	TGTGCCAGCAGTCTACGGACAGGAGCCTACACTGAAGCTTTCTTT
TRBV27	TRBD2	.	TRBJ2-1	CASRNLGEGNEQFF	TGTGCCAGCAGGAACTTAGGGGAGGGCAATGAGCAGTTCTTC
TRBV5-6	.	.	TRBJ2-3	CASSLVVAASTDTQYF	TGTGCCAGCAGCTTGGTGGTCGCGGCTAGCACAGATACGCAGTATTTT
TRBV5-1	.	.	TRBJ2-5	CASSFNGQETQYF	TGCGCCAGCAGCTTCAACGGGCAAGAGACCCAGTACTTC
TRBV29-1	.	few	TRBJ1-1	CSVEEGRQAFF	TGCAGCGTTGAGGAAGGGAGGCAAGCTTTCTTT
TRBV5-1	.	.	TRBJ1-1	CASSARQGNTEAFF	TGCGCCAGCAGCGCACGTCAGGGGAACACTGAAGCTTTCTTT
TRBV11-2	.	.	TRBJ2-7	CASSFQGRSEQYF	TGTGCCAGCAGCTTCCAGGGCAGGAGCGAGCAGTACTTC
TRBV18	.	.	TRBJ2-1	CASSPEIPSFYNEQFF	TGTGCCAGCTCACCTGAAATTCCGAGTTTCTACAATGAGCAGTTCTTC
TRBV7-6	.	.	TRBJ1-5	CASSLGHKRENQPQHF	TGTGCCAGCAGCTTAGGGCACAAAAGGGAGAATCAGCCCCAGCATTTT
TRBV10-3	TRBD1	few	TRBJ1-5	CAISPTGASNQPQHF	TGTGCCATCAGTCCTACAGGGGCTAGCAATCAGCCCCAGCATTTT
TRBV6-5	TRBD1	.	TRBJ1-1	CASSYLRGMEAFF	TGTGCCAGCAGTTACCTCAGGGGGATGGAAGCTTTCTTT
TRBV27	TRBD1	medium-sized	TRBJ2-4	CASSRTGENIQYF	TGTGCCAGCAGTCGGACAGGGGAAAACATTCAGTACTTC
TRBV2	TRBD2	.	TRBJ2-3	CASSRLAGGADTQYF	TGTGCCAGCAGTAGACTAGCGGGAGGGGCAGATACGCAGTATTTT
TRBV6-5	.	.	TRBJ2-7	CASGARVVYEQYF	TGTGCCAGCGGGGCCCGAGTGGTCTACGAGCAGTACTTC
TRBV28	TRBD1	.	TRBJ1-4	CASNRDRNEKLFF	TGTGCCAGTAACCGGGACAGGAATGAAAAACTGTTTTTT
TRBV7-2	.	.	TRBJ1-2	CASSLEGGRLGGYTF	TGTGCCAGCAGCTTAGAAGGGGGAAGATTGGGTGGCTACACCTTC
TRBV28	TRBD2	.	TRBJ2-1	CASRSSGSIYNEQFF	TGTGCCAGCAGGTCTAGCGGGAGTATTTACAATGAGCAGTTCTTC
TRBV30	TRBD1	.	TRBJ1-2	CAWSVLGTGGIHGYTF	TGTGCCTGGAGTGTACTCGGGACAGGGGGAATCCACGGCTACACCTTC
TRBV28	.	.	TRBJ1-5	CASGRSGVSNQPQHF	TGTGCCAGCGGTCGCTCAGGGGTTAGCAATCAGCCCCAGCATTTT
TRBV5-1	TRBD1	.	TRBJ2-3	CASSLAGTGLTDTQYF	TGCGCCAGCAGCTTGGCCGGGACAGGCCTCACAGATACGCAGTATTTT
TRBV16	.	.	TRBJ2-3	CASSQFPGEDTQYF	TGTGCCAGCAGCCAGTTTCCGGGGGAAGATACGCAGTATTTT
TRBV7-2	TRBD1	.	TRBJ2-1	CASSWGQPSYNEQFF	TGTGCCAGCAGCTGGGGACAGCCCTCCTACAATGAGCAGTTCTTC
TRBV10-3	TRBD2	.	TRBJ2-3	CATESPGGDTQYF	TGTGCCACAGAATCACCGGGAGGGGATACGCAGTATTTT
TRBV5-6	TRBD1	few	TRBJ2-5	CASSLFSGQGQETQYF	TGTGCCAGCAGCTTGTTTTCTGGACAGGGCCAAGAGACCCAGTACTTC
TRBV29-1	TRBD1	.	TRBJ2-5	CSGSQGAGETQYF	TGCAGCGGTTCACAGGGGGCAGGGGAGACCCAGTACTTC
TRBV18	.	once	TRBJ2-3	CASSPDEKDTQYF	TGTGCCAGCTCACCAGATGAGAAAGATACGCAGTATTTT
TRBV29-1	TRBD2	.	TRBJ2-7	CSVGRLAGGEQCF	TGCAGCGTTGGACGACTAGCGGGAGGCGAGCAGTGCTTC
TRBV27	.	.	TRBJ2-1	CASSLPPYNEQFF	TGTGCCAGCAGTTTACCCCCATACAATGAGCAGTTCTTC
TRBV5-4	.	.	TRBJ2-7	CASSSTAYEQYF	TGTGCCAGCAGCTCCACTGCCTACGAGCAGTACTTC
TRBV2	.	.	TRBJ2-7	CASSKMRLAEQYF	TGTGCCAGCAGTAAAATGCGGCTAGCGGAGCAGTACTTC
TRBV5-6	TRBD2	once	TRBJ2-2	CASSSGGTSARVRELFF	TGTGCCAGCAGCTCGGGGGGGACTAGCGCCAGAGTAAGGGAGCTGTTTTTT
TRBV25-1	.	.	TRBJ2-3	CASSESQGQDTQYF	TGTGCCAGCAGTGAATCCCAGGGGCAGGATACGCAGTATTTT
TRBV4-1	TRBD1	.	TRBJ2-7	CASSQAPGQVYEQYF	TGCGCCAGCAGCCAGGCCCCGGGACAGGTCTACGAGCAGTACTTC